The clone carrying this TCR beta chain was counted between two and nine times. The table came from immunoSEQ multiplex PCR; TCRdb's copy has only in-frame clones and leaves some out. Of approximately 110,000 clones in the sample, roughly 72% were seen once. The data derive from a study of blood T cell repertoires in COVID-19. The CDR3 sequence is 14 residues long. V trimming: 1 base; J trimming: 3 bases; junction bases outside the gene matches: 3. The sample comprised peripheral blood. This rearrangement joins TRBV5-7 to TRBJ2-7; 8 nucleotides match TRBD1. TRBV5-7 is treated as an ORF (open reading frame) with a function not yet certain. This TCR was recovered from a man aged 80 or over with COVID-19, enrolled during active disease. CDR3 loop: CASSLPGTGYEQYF. The CDR3 DNA is TGTGCCAGCAGCTTGCCCGGGACAGGCTACGAGCAGTACTTC.